The present T cell receptor beta chain was sequenced within a study of OX40 agonist ivuxolimab in advanced cancers. Study at large: From about 23 to 85 years was the age range, with a mean of around 56 years, and nearly 85% were male. General study findings and limits: CD4+ and CD8+ blood T cells expanded clonally by week 6 at 0.1 to 3.0 mg/kg. Expansion of clones was among the lowest in partial responders at 0.1-3.0 mg/kg.

Germline trimming cut 0 bases from V and 2 bases from J; bases unmatched to any gene: 10. Germline V lookup: CDR1 LGHNA, CDR2 YSLEER. This CDR3 comprises 20 residues. The cohort excluded patients with autoimmune disease history or systemic immunosuppression. About this clone: The antigen is not known.

Generated by immunoSEQ multiplex PCR, the TCRdb table keeps only in-frame clones and is missing some. This table has about 62,000 clones, 79% appearing once. The sequenced sample was CD4+ or CD8+ T cells sorted from blood, obtained in a trial of the OX40 agonist ivuxolimab. The sequence derives from an adult with an advanced solid tumor such as melanoma, head and neck, liver or kidney cancer. The chain links TRBV4-3 to TRBJ2-2, with 12 positions matching TRBD2. This chain's CDR3 is CASSQELLAGGRPNTGELFF. The CDR3 DNA is TGCGCCAGCAGCCAAGAGCTACTAGCGGGAGGACGACCTAACACCGGGGAGCTGTTTTTT.